The next 3 T cell receptor beta chains were all read from a single sample in a study of control samples from healthy donors and cancer patients. Sequencing was performed with immunoSEQ multiplex PCR; in TCRdb, only in-frame clones are kept and a portion is missing. Among tens of thousands of clones, roughly nine tenths were seen once, and the ten largest hold approximately 12%. The specimen sequenced was PBMCs. The receptors stem from a man between 50 and 59 years old with lung cancer.

V gene TRBV27 combines with J gene TRBJ2-1; possible D gene TRBD1, 6 bases. Trimming left V 7 bases short and J 2 bases short, with 15 bases between. CDR1 is MNHEY and CDR2 is SMNVEV in the germline V gene (reference sequence). The CDR3 length is 15 residues. Here the CDR3 DNA reads TGTGCCAGCATTATATTACAGGGAACCTACAATGAGCAGTTCTTC. Amino acids: CASIILQGTYNEQFF.

The rearrangement links TRBV6-5 to TRBJ1-2, with D unresolved. The CDR3 loop spans 13 amino acids. Between the trimmed V and J ends, which lost 9 bases and 0 bases, there was a span of 11 bases. CDR1 and CDR2 (germline): MNHEY, SVGAGI. CDR3: CASRTSANYGYTF. DNA of the CDR3: TGTGCCAGTAGGACGAGTGCTAACTATGGCTACACCTTC.

This chain connects TRBV5-4 to TRBJ1-4, with 7 bases lining up with TRBD1. Germline CDR1 SGHNT, CDR2 YYREEE (reference sequence). V shed 3 bases and J 0 bases; nucleotides not matched to a gene: 5. The CDR3 loop spans 16 amino acids. The CDR3 protein is CASSSDRPSTNEKLFF. In nucleotides, the CDR3 is TGTGCCAGCAGCTCGGACAGGCCGTCAACTAATGAAAAACTGTTTTTT. Complete variable domain (other parts from reference TRBV5-4 and TRBJ1-4): ETGVTQSPTHLIKTRGQQVTLRCSSQSGHNTVSWYQQALGQGPQFIFQYYREEENGRGNFPPRFSGLQFPNYSSELNVNALELDDSALYLCASSSDRPSTNEKLFFGSGTQLSVL.